These 30 T cell receptor beta chains were all obtained from the same sample, sequenced in a study of shared clonotypes between healthy human individuals. Assay: immunoSEQ multiplex PCR; the TCRdb copy retains only in-frame clones and omits some. This sample yields 2 million to 3 million clones, of which more than 90% are seen a single time; 0.13% to 0.15% belongs to the top ten. Material: naive CD4+ T cells sorted from blood. Sample subset: CD45RA+ positively selected. These receptors all come from a man aged 18-30 years in good health.

The genes are TRBV27 and TRBJ2-2, with D maybe TRBD1 (6 bases). Trimming took 6 bases from V and 4 from J, leaving 12 bases between them. From germline, CDR1 is MNHEY and CDR2 SMNVEV (reference sequence). The CDR3 consists of 14 residues. In DNA, the CDR3 is TGTGCCAGCAGGCAAGGACAGCCCACCGGGGAGCTGTTTTTT. Its protein product is CASRQGQPTGELFF.

This chain joins TRBV6-1 and TRBJ1-2, with a possible D match to TRBD1 (5 bases). The CDR3 loop spans 14 amino acids. V dropped 5 bases and J dropped 4 bases, with 14 bases sitting between them. Germline CDR1 and CDR2: MNHNS and SASEGT. CDR3 residues: CASSPVGATYGYTF. The CDR3 coding sequence is TGTGCCAGCAGTCCGGTAGGGGCCACCTATGGCTACACCTTC.

V gene TRBV5-1 combines with J gene TRBJ1-1; the D gene is possibly TRBD1 (6 bases). The CDR3 extends over 16 amino acids. Trimming took 0 bases from V and 6 from J, leaving 18 bases between them. Germline values: CDR1 SGHRS, CDR2 YFSETQ. CDR3 nucleotide sequence: TGCGCCAGCAGCTTGGGGGACAAGGGATTGACTCCTGAAGCTTTCTTT. This translates into CASSLGDKGLTPEAFF.

The rearrangement uses TRBV18 and TRBJ1-3, with TRBD1 identical over 8 bases. Germline V gene lookup returns CDR1 KGHSH and CDR2 LQKENI. After removal of 2 bases from V and 8 bases from J, the junction contained 5 bases not matched to a gene. The CDR3 loop spans 14 amino acids. The CDR3: CASSPMTGDHTIYF. Written as DNA, the CDR3 is TGTGCCAGCTCACCAATGACAGGGGACCACACCATATATTTT.

The chain joins TRBV27 to TRBJ2-2, with 8 bases lining up with TRBD2. The trim removed 6 bases at V and 6 bases at J, leaving 18 bases unmatched. The CDR3 length is 18 residues. Germline CDR1 is MNHEY and CDR2 is SMNVEV (reference sequence). The CDR3 loop is CASSSGLIAGKGAGELFF. The CDR3 bases are TGTGCCAGCAGCTCTGGCCTCATAGCGGGGAAAGGAGCCGGGGAGCTGTTTTTT.

V usage is TRBV19 and J usage is TRBJ1-2; D is perhaps TRBD1 (6 bases). CDR1 and CDR2 from the germline V gene are LNHDA and SQIVND (reference sequence). The CDR3 is made up of 13 amino acids. V was trimmed by 4 bases and J by 5 bases, leaving 11 bases between them. The CDR3 DNA reads as TGTGCCAGTAGTAGACAGGAGTTGTATGGCTACACCTTC. Translated, it gives CASSRQELYGYTF.

The gene calls are TRBV4-2 and TRBJ1-3; no clear D. Trimming removed 0 bases at V and 4 bases at J, with 4 bases between. This CDR3 has 13 amino acids. CDR1 and CDR2 from the germline V gene are LGHNA and YNFKEQ. The CDR3 DNA reads as TGTGCCAGCAGCCAAGATAGGGGAAACACCATATATTTT. Amino acids: CASSQDRGNTIYF.

V is TRBV25-1 and J is TRBJ1-2, with D unclear. V gave up 8 bases and J gave up 8 bases, with 18 bases separating them. The CDR3 has 13 amino acids. CDR1 is MGHDK and CDR2 is SYGVNS in the germline V gene. CDR3: CASAPTGLQGYTF. CDR3 bases: TGTGCCAGCGCCCCGACGGGTTTACAGGGCTACACCTTC.

The gene calls are TRBV11-2 and TRBJ2-7; TRBD1 agrees at 8 bases. Trimming removed 4 bases from V and 3 bases from J; junction bases left unmatched: 11. Germline loops: CDR1 SGHAT, CDR2 FQNNGV. CDR3 length equals 16 residues. DNA of the CDR3: TGTGCCAGCAGCTCCCCCTCGGACAGGGCCTACTACGAGCAGTACTTC. This sequence encodes CASSSPSDRAYYEQYF.

The rearrangement joins TRBV4-3 to TRBJ2-5; a possible D gene is TRBD1 (5 bases). Trimming removed 0 bases from V and 11 bases from J, with 19 bases in between. The CDR3 contains 15 residues. Germline V CDR1 and CDR2: LGHNA, YSLEER. This CDR3 reads CASSQETQGERGQYF. The CDR3 DNA reads TGCGCCAGCAGCCAAGAGACGCAAGGGGAAAGGGGACAGTACTTC.

The chain combines TRBV5-6 with TRBJ1-2; 7 bases are shared with TRBD1. The germline gives CDR1 SGHDT, CDR2 YYEEEE. The CDR3 consists of 14 residues. J gave up 6 bases and V 0 bases, and 5 bases lay outside the gene matches. The CDR3 here is CASSLEQGFHGYTF. The DNA for the CDR3 is TGTGCCAGCAGCTTGGAACAGGGGTTTCATGGCTACACCTTC.

The rearrangement joins TRBV5-1 to TRBJ2-7; the D gene is possibly TRBD1 (6 bases). V was shortened by 0 bases and J by 3 bases, with 13 bases between the two germline ends. CDR1 is SGHRS, CDR2 YFSETQ, per germline. The CDR3 contains 15 residues. The CDR3 sequence: CASSLGSGAVYEQYF. CDR3 bases: TGCGCCAGCAGCTTGGGTTCAGGGGCGGTCTACGAGCAGTACTTC.

This clone was recorded once. The rearrangement uses TRBV5-1 and TRBJ2-3, with a weak D call TRBD2 (6 bases). Germline assignment: CDR1 SGHRS and CDR2 YFSETQ. V was shortened by 3 bases and J by 2 bases, with 10 bases between the two germline ends. This CDR3 is built from 14 residues. CDR3 nucleotide sequence: TGCGCCAGCAGCTGGCGGGGACCCACAGATACGCAGTATTTT. This codes for CASSWRGPTDTQYF. The whole variable domain, filled in from reference TRBV5-1 and TRBJ2-3, reads KAGVTQTPRYLIKTRGQQVTLSCSPISGHRSVSWYQQTPGQGLQFLFEYFSETQRNKGNFPGRFSGRQFSNSRSEMNVSTLELGDSALYLCASSWRGPTDTQYFGPGTRLTVL.

The chain uses TRBV7-9 and TRBJ2-7; D is unclear. Per germline, CDR1 SEHNR and CDR2 FQNEAQ (reference sequence). Trimming stripped 4 bases from V and 1 base from J, with 8 bases between. The CDR3 sequence is 13 residues long. This CDR3 reads CASSSFQSYEQYF. CDR3 nucleotides: TGTGCCAGCAGCTCCTTCCAATCCTACGAGCAGTACTTC. The full variable domain, its missing parts supplied by reference TRBV7-9 and TRBJ2-7, is DTGVSQNPRHKITKRGQNVTFRCDPISEHNRLYWYRQTLGQGPEFLTYFQNEAQLEKSRLLSDRFSAERPKGSFSTLEIQRTEQGDSAMYLCASSSFQSYEQYFGPGTRLTVT.

The V and J genes are TRBV9 and TRBJ2-1, with 8 bases that match TRBD1. This CDR3 contains 17 residues. The germline gives CDR1 SGDLS, CDR2 YYNGEE. V was clipped by 0 bases and J by 6 bases; unmatched bases: 11. CDR3 bases: TGTGCCAGCAGCGTAGCTCTATCGGGACAGGCCTCCAATGAGCAGTTCTTC. Amino acid sequence: CASSVALSGQASNEQFF.

This chain joins TRBV19 and TRBJ1-1; possible D gene TRBD1, 5 bases. With 9 bases removed from V and 0 bases from J, the gap between germline ends came to 17 bases. Germline CDR1 and CDR2: LNHDA and SQIVND (reference sequence). The CDR3 is made up of 15 amino acids. The CDR3 coding sequence is TGTGCCAGCCACTTGGGTACAGGTATGAACACTGAAGCTTTCTTT. Translating it yields CASHLGTGMNTEAFF.

The chain has TRBV18 and TRBJ2-2; D not certain. Trimming stripped 3 bases from V and 1 base from J, with 12 bases between. CDR3 length: 16 residues. From germline, CDR1 is KGHSH and CDR2 LQKENI. CDR3 DNA sequence: TGTGCCAGCTCACCGAGGAGAACGGAGAACACCGGGGAGCTGTTTTTT. It is translated as CASSPRRTENTGELFF.

This chain's CDR3 is CASSLARGGGTTDTQYF. DNA of the CDR3: TGCGCCAGCAGCTTGGCCCGGGGCGGGGGGACTACAGATACGCAGTATTTT. The chain links TRBV5-1 to TRBJ2-3; 8 bases match TRBD2. Losses at the gene ends were 0 bases for V and 3 bases for J; bases not matched to a gene: 9. Per germline, CDR1 SGHRS and CDR2 YFSETQ. CDR3 length equals 17 residues.

The chain links TRBV9 to TRBJ1-3; weak D call: TRBD1 (6 bases). The V gene lost 3 bases and the J gene lost 0 bases, with 16 bases spanning the gap. Germline values: CDR1 SGDLS, CDR2 YYNGEE. This CDR3 has 17 residues. In DNA form, the CDR3 reads TGTGCCAGCAGCGCTTCGGGACATTTCTTCTCTGGAAACACCATATATTTT. Translation: CASSASGHFFSGNTIYF.

The chain links TRBV5-1 to TRBJ1-1; D is undetermined. Germline V gene data show CDR1 as SGHRS and CDR2 as YFSETQ. The CDR3 is 12 amino acids. Trimming pared 6 bases from V and 6 bases from J, leaving 12 bases between. The CDR3 spells CASTNYLSEAFF. CDR3 in DNA: TGCGCCAGCACCAACTATCTGTCTGAAGCTTTCTTT.

The CDR3 loop reads CASSSVGNEQFF. CDR3 coding DNA: TGTGCCAGCAGTTCAGTGGGCAATGAGCAGTTCTTC. The rearrangement links TRBV27 to TRBJ2-1; D ambiguous. Germline V gene data show CDR1 as MNHEY and CDR2 as SMNVEV (reference sequence). There are 12 residues in the CDR3. The V end was cut by 4 bases, the J end by 6 bases, with 7 bases between.

This chain connects TRBV10-3 to TRBJ2-7; D gene ambiguous. V was clipped by 2 bases and J by 6 bases, with 11 bases between them. This CDR3 spans 13 amino acids. Germline V gene data show CDR1 as ENHRY and CDR2 as SYGVKD. The CDR3 protein is CAISEHQSGEQYF. The CDR3, as DNA: TGTGCCATCAGTGAGCACCAATCCGGCGAGCAGTACTTC.

J is TRBJ1-2 and V is TRBV7-2; D remains ambiguous. Germline CDR1 is SGHTA and CDR2 is FQGNSA. V shed 4 bases and J shed 6 bases, with 6 bases lying between them. CDR3 length equals 11 residues. CDR3 protein: CASSSRHGYTF. CDR3 nucleotide sequence: TGTGCCAGCAGCTCCAGGCATGGCTACACCTTC.

CDR3 amino acids: CASSIVQGGTYNEQFF. CDR3 nucleotide sequence: TGTGCCAGTAGTATAGTCCAGGGCGGGACCTACAATGAGCAGTTCTTC. The chain joins TRBV19 to TRBJ2-1, with D tentatively TRBD2 (6 bases). Germline V gene data show CDR1 as LNHDA and CDR2 as SQIVND (reference sequence). The CDR3 is 16 amino acids. V was cut by 1 base and J by 2 bases, with 12 bases left in between.

The chain links TRBV28 to TRBJ2-1; 10 positions match TRBD1. V lost 4 bases and J lost 9; bases outside the gene matches: 9. CDR3 length: 15 residues. Germline values: CDR1 MDHEN, CDR2 SYDVKM. The CDR3, as DNA: TGTGCCAGCAGTTCCGTCGGGACAGGGGTGGGTGAGCAGTTCTTC. The encoded protein is CASSSVGTGVGEQFF.

The rearrangement uses TRBV11-1 and TRBJ2-3; D gene uncertain. The CDR3 spans 14 residues. V lost 2 bases, J lost 3 bases, and 9 bases lay in between. Germline V gene sequence: CDR1 SGHAT, CDR2 FQDESV (reference sequence). CDR3 nucleotides: TGTGCCAGCAGCTTACGGTTTGGGACAGATACGCAGTATTTT. Amino acid sequence: CASSLRFGTDTQYF.

The gene calls are TRBV29-1 and TRBJ1-1, with no clear D. The CDR3 consists of 12 residues. The V end lost 4 bases, the J end lost 10 bases, and 16 bases lay between the germline ends. CDR1 and CDR2 (germline): SQVTM, ANQGSEA. The CDR3 coding sequence is TGCAGCGTTGTGGATGGGCCTGCACGAGCTTTCTTT. Protein: CSVVDGPARAFF.

This rearrangement joins TRBV6-5 to TRBJ1-1; 7 positions agree with TRBD1. The V segment lost 5 bases and the J segment 3 bases; nucleotides outside the gene matches: 6. Germline CDR1 and CDR2: MNHEY and SVGAGI. The CDR3 runs 14 residues. CDR3 nucleotide sequence: TGTGCCAGCAGTCCAGGGACAGTCGACACTGAAGCTTTCTTT. Its protein is CASSPGTVDTEAFF.

The chain combines TRBV5-1 with TRBJ2-7, with D perhaps matching TRBD2 (5 bases). Germline assignment: CDR1 SGHRS and CDR2 YFSETQ. The CDR3 length is 15 residues. V was trimmed by 3 bases and J by 5 bases, leaving 18 bases between them. The CDR3 region has the DNA TGCGCCAGCAGCTCCGGGGTCAGCATAGTTCACGAGCAGTACTTC. It translates to CASSSGVSIVHEQYF.

This chain joins TRBV4-3 and TRBJ2-3; 11 bases align to TRBD2. CDR1 and CDR2 from the germline V gene are LGHNA and YSLEER. With V trimmed by 4 bases and J by 0 bases, 3 bases remained unmatched. This CDR3 spans 16 amino acids. The CDR3 DNA reads TGCGCCAGCAGCCTTCGACTAGCGGGAAGCACAGATACGCAGTATTTT. Translated, it gives CASSLRLAGSTDTQYF.